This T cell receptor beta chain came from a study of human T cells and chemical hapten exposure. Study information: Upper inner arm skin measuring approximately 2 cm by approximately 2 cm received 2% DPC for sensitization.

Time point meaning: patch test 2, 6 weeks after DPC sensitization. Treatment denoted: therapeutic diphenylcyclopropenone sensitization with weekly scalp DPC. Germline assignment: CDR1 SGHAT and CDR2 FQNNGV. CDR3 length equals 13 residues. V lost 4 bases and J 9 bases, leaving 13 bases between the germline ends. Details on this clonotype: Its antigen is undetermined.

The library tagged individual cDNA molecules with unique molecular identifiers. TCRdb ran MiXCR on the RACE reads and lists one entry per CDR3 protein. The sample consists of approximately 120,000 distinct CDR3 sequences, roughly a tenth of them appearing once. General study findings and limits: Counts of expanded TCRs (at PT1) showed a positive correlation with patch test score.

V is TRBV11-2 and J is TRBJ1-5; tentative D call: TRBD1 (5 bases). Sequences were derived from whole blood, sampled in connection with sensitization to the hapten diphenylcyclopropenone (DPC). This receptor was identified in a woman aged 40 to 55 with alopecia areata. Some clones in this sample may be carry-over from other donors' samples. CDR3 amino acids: CASSSSPGRPQHF. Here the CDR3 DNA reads TGTGCCAGCAGCTCATCCCCGGGGCGGCCCCAGCATTTT.